What follows is one T cell receptor beta chain and its context. Methods used by the authors: Reference gene primer amplification gave nucleated cell count estimates. Assay: immunoSEQ multiplex PCR; the TCRdb copy retains only in-frame clones and omits some. V and J calls and clone size are copied from that table; D and trimming were computed from the DNA. The data hold around 160,000 clones, with around 87% observed a single time. The V gene's germline CDR1 is LNHDA and CDR2 SQIVND (reference sequence). The CDR3 spans 15 residues. With 3 bases clipped from V and 4 bases from J, the junction kept 6 bases outside the gene matches. This sample was included in a study of blood T cell repertoires in COVID-19.

This sequence originates from a woman between 40 and 55 years old who had been exposed to COVID-19. The sequenced sample consisted of PBMCs or T cells enriched from blood (not recorded which). The rearrangement joins TRBV19 to TRBJ1-2; 9 bases match TRBD1. DNA for the CDR3: TGTGCCAGTAGTATGTCCCCGGGACAGGGCTATGGCTACACCTTC. Translated: CASSMSPGQGYGYTF.